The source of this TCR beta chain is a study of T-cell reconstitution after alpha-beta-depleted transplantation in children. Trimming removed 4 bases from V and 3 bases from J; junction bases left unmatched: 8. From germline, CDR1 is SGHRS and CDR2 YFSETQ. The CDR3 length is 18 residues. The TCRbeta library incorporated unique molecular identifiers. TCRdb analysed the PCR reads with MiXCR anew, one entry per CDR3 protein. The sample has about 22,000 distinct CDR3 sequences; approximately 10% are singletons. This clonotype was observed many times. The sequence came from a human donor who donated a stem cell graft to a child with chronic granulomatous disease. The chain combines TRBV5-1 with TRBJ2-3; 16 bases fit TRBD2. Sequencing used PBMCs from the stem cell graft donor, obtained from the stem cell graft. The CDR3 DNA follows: TGCGCCAGCAGCGAGGGACTAGCGGGGGGGCCAGTTACAGATACGCAGTATTTT. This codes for CASSEGLAGGPVTDTQYF.